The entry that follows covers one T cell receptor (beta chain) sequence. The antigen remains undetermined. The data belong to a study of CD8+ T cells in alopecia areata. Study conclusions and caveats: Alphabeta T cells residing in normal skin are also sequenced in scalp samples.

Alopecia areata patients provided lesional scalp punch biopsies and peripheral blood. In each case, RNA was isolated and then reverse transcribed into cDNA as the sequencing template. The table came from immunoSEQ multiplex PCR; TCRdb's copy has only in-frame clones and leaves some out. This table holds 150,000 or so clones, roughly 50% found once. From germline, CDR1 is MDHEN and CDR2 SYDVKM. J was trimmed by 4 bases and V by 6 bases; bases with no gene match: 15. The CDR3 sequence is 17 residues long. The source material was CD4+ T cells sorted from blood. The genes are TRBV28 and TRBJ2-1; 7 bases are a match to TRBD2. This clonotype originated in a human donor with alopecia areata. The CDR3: CASSRRASGTTYNEQFF. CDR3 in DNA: TGTGCCAGCAGCCGACGCGCGTCCGGGACTACTTACAATGAGCAGTTCTTC. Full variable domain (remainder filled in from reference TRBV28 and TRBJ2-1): DVKVTQSSRYLVKRTGEKVFLECVQDMDHENMFWYRQDPGLGLRLIYFSYDVKMKEKGDIPEGYSVSREKKERFSLILESASTNQTSMYLCASSRRASGTTYNEQFFGPGTRLTVL.